This T cell receptor beta chain was sequenced during a study of vaccination and CD4 T cells after COVID-19. On this clonotype itself: What it recognizes is unknown.

The treatment: approximately 9-day PBMC culture with coronavirus spike peptide pools or control peptides (ViraFEST assay). Patients returned positive PCR results between March and December 2020, earlier than US Alpha, Beta and Delta variants. With the Oncomine TCR Beta short-read assay, DNA from cultured CD4+ T cells was sequenced. TCRdb reprocessed the PCR reads with MiXCR, giving one entry per CDR3 protein. Here the sample spans over 10,000 distinct CDR3 sequences, approximately 53% being singletons. V lost 5 bases and J lost 2, with 2 bases in between. CDR1 is LNHDA, CDR2 SQIVND, per germline (reference sequence). The CDR3 is 11 residues long.

This receptor was identified in a human donor who had recovered from COVID-19. Sequencing input: CD4+ T cells from blood, cultured in vitro. This sequence joins TRBV19 and TRBJ2-3; unclear D gene. The CDR3 region has the DNA TGTGCCAGTAGTCACACAGATACGCAGTATTTT. Amino acids: CASSHTDTQYF.